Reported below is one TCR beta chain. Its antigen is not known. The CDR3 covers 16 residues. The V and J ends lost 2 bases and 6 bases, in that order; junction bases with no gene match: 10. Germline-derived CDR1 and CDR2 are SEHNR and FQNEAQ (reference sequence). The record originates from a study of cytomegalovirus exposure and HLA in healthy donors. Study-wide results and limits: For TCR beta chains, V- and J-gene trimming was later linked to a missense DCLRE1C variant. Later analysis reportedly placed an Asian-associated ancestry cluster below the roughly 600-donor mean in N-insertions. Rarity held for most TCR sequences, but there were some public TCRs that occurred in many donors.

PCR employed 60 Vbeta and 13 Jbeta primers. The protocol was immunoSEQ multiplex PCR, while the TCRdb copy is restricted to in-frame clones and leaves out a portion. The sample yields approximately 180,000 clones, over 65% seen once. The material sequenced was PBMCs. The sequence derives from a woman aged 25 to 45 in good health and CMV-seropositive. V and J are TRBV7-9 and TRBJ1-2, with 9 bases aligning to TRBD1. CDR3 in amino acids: CASSLNDWTGVDGYTF. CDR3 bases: TGTGCCAGCAGCTTAAATGATTGGACAGGGGTGGATGGCTACACCTTC. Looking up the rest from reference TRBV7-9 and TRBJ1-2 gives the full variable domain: DTGVSQNPRHKITKRGQNVTFRCDPISEHNRLYWYRQTLGQGPEFLTYFQNEAQLEKSRLLSDRFSAERPKGSFSTLEIQRTEQGDSAMYLCASSLNDWTGVDGYTFGSGTRLTVV.